This TCR beta chain is from a study of CD8 T cells in ankylosing spondylitis. Study-level points and caveats: A TCR beta motif made of eight highly homologous variants seemed typical of ankylosing spondylitis blood. A subset of motif variants has previously been described in the synovial fluid and blood of reactive arthritis. Clones linked to the disease showed a CD8+ phenotype. They occurred at relatively low frequencies in peripheral blood. Matched ankylosing spondylitis synovial fluid reportedly contained a significantly enriched population of disease-linked clones.

Quantitative 5'-RACE was performed with molecular barcodes, and it yielded the TCR beta libraries. One entry per CDR3 protein results from TCRdb running MiXCR on the 5' RACE reads. The sample records some 220,000 distinct CDR3 sequences, around 7.9% being singletons. This clonotype has a count of ten or more. Its antigen is still unknown. In germline, CDR1 is KGHSH, CDR2 LQKENI. This CDR3 comprises 14 residues. With 5 bases clipped from V and 2 bases from J, the junction kept 2 bases outside the gene matches. The chain links TRBV18 to TRBJ1-2, with 10 bases aligning to TRBD1. Sequencing input: blood, either unsorted or a sorted T cell fraction (not recorded which). This clonotype was obtained from a male donor with ankylosing spondylitis. The CDR3 loop reads CASSSGQGNYGYTF. The CDR3 nucleotides read TGTGCCAGCTCATCGGGACAGGGGAACTATGGCTACACCTTC.